This T cell receptor (beta chain) was captured in a study of response to subunit inactivated influenza vaccine. Study observations and caveats: Each seasonal influenza vaccination, the authors suggested, recruits few new T cells.

This clonotype was observed a handful of times. The antigen remains undetermined. Trimming took off 2 bases at V and 2 bases at J, with 13 bases between the two ends. Per the germline V gene, CDR1 is DFQATT and CDR2 is SNEGSKA (reference sequence). CDR3 length: 14 amino acids. In TCRdb, the RT-PCR reads were re-called with MiXCR into one record per CDR3 protein. The sample lists hundreds of thousands of distinct CDR3 sequences, approximately 24% occurring once. V and J are TRBV20-1 and TRBJ2-7, with D unclear. This clonotype was sampled from a man aged 45-65 years who received an inactivated influenza vaccine. The material sequenced was CD4+ T cells sorted from PBMCs, taken about 5 days after vaccination. CDR3 in DNA: TGCAGTGCTAGAAGCCCGGTCAGACCCTACGAGCAGTACTTC. Translated: CSARSPVRPYEQYF.